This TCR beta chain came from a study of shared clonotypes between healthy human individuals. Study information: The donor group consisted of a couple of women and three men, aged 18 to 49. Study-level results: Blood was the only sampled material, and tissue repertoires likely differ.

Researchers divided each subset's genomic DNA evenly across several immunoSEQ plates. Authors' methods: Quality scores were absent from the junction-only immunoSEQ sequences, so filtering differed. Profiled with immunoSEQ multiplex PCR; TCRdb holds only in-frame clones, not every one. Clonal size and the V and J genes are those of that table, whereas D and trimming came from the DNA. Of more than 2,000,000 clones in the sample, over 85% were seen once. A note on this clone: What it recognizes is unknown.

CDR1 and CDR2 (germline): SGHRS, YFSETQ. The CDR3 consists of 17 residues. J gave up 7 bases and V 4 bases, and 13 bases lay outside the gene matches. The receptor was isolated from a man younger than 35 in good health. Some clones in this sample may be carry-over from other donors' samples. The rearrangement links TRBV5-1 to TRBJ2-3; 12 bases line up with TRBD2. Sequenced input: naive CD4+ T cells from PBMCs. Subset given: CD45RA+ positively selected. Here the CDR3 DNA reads TGCGCCAGCAGCGTAAAGACCGGGACTAGCGGGTCCCATACGCAGTATTTT. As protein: CASSVKTGTSGSHTQYF.